The T cell receptor beta chain under discussion was sequenced for a study of metastatic and nonmetastatic thyroid tumors. Study in general: The study looked at repertoires side by side in blood and in tumor or nodule tissue from malignant and benign thyroid patients. General study findings and limits: The study reportedly found significantly higher TCR beta diversity in malignant thyroid tumors than benign nodules, in blood and tumor.

J was trimmed by 2 bases and V by 4 bases; bases with no gene match: 14. Germline CDR1 reads SEHNR; CDR2 reads FQNEAQ (reference sequence). The CDR3 is 17 amino acids. No patient received treatment before thyroid surgery. This clone appeared many times. Its antigen is unknown. Authors' methods: Built for papillary thyroid cancer, a distant-metastasis classifier drew on CDR3 differences across clinicopathological groups. With MiXCR, TCRdb called clones anew from the PCR reads. TCRdb's processing, not the study's, gives the V and J calls here. The table records roughly 30,000 clones, over 15% of them present only once.

The origin of this receptor is a female donor with papillary thyroid cancer or a benign thyroid nodule (not recorded which). Some clones in this sample may be carry-over from other donors' samples. The V gene is TRBV7-9, the J gene TRBJ2-7; TRBD2 matches 7 bases. The specimen sequenced was blood. DNA for the CDR3: TGTGCCAGCAGCTCCGCCCCAAGCGGGAAGGGTGCCTACGAGCAGTACTTC. It specifies CASSSAPSGKGAYEQYF.